The sequence of this T cell receptor beta chain was determined in a study of cytomegalovirus exposure and HLA in healthy donors (dated by TCRdb to about 2017). For the wider study: According to an earlier analysis of several hundred of the donors, about 179 million T cells yielded 117 million unique TCR beta sequences and 250 to 350 Gb of sequence data. A separate validation cohort of approximately 130 different subjects was used in addition to the roughly 700-subject first cohort. A later genetic analysis used genome-wide SNP genotypes for about 55% of the 666 donors, treating that subset as a discovery cohort. Typing coverage differed by locus: A, B, C, DRB1 and DQB1 were typed in roughly 620-630 donors, DQA1 in around 500, DPA1 in approximately 610, and DPB1 in 450 to 490. HLA typing included class I and class II loci at four-digit resolution. The T cell repertoires of 666 subjects were profiled by immunosequencing and related to cytomegalovirus serostatus. Among a few hundred genotyped donors of the cohort, an average of around 240,000 unique TCR beta nucleotide sequences were sequenced per donor, roughly 20% of them non-productive. To predict cytomegalovirus infection status, the study brought together high-throughput TCR immunosequencing, statistical association of individual TCRs with disease status, and machine learning. Of the approximately 400 genotyped donors, roughly 80% fell in the genetic ancestry cluster associated with self-reported Caucasian donors. Approximately 310 gigabases of sequencing data and approximately 85 million unique TCR sequences were included in an early release covering roughly 700 HLA-typed donors. Every discovery cohort repertoire had been produced on one sequencing platform. The study was designed to test whether signatures of past pathogen exposure could be identified by cataloging public T cell receptors. In an earlier analysis of roughly 540 of the donors, high-throughput TCR beta sequencing was used to judge whether each TCR beta V gene segment behaved as functional or pseudogenic. The later analysis used no new phenotypic data to find candidate immune exposures, relying instead on TCR beta sequences and their occurrence across donors. To study patterns of TCR occurrence, a later analysis re-analyzed previously published TCR beta repertoires from around 670 donors and added high-resolution HLA genotyping. Because of strong linkage in the cohort, four or five DR-DQ haplotypes were treated as single units for association and clustering. Donor age, sex, ethnicity and CMV serostatus were compiled together with the repertoire data.

The cohort was made up of about 670 healthy bone marrow donors. At the time of sampling, every cohort member was nominally healthy, though immune exposures that went unrecorded were likely present. The donor was CMV seropositive and belonged to the group of about 290 seropositive cohort members. Every donor gave a peripheral blood sample, and the peripheral blood mononuclear cells from that sample were used for TCR beta sequencing. The Qiagen DNeasy Blood Extraction Kit was used to extract genomic DNA from the blood cell samples. Receptor amplification or capture employed the immunoSEQ multiplex PCR assay. For the multiplex PCR, a mixture combining 60 forward primers for TCR Vbeta segments and 13 reverse primers for TCR Jbeta segments was used. The CDR3 region of rearranged TCR beta genes was amplified from genomic DNA with a multiplex PCR assay. The amplified TCR beta libraries were sequenced on the Illumina HiSeq System as 87-base-pair reads. Turning to the authors' computational methods: A later analysis counted tens of millions of unique TCR beta chains across the 500 to 850 repertoires, and some 11 million of these chains were shared by at least two donors. To remove PCR and sequencing errors, raw reads were error-corrected and collapsed into unique sequences using a nearest-neighbor algorithm that merged closely related sequences. To assign V, D and J gene segments, CDR3 sequences were aligned to IMGT reference sequences. For a sequence to be retained, a match of at least six nucleotides to both a V gene segment and a J gene segment was required. Rearrangements were classified as productive when the CDR3 lacked stop codons and remained in frame with V and J, and all other rearrangements were classified as non-productive. Following IMGT convention, CDR3 was defined as the stretch from the second conserved V-encoded cysteine to the conserved J-encoded phenylalanine. The earlier analysis of some 580 of the donors excluded any sequence lacking an unambiguous match to a single V gene segment. An earlier analysis of several hundred of the donors called V segments functional above 56.7% productive rearrangements and segregating when the between-donor standard deviation exceeded 5%. A statistical classification framework was built for diagnosing cytomegalovirus status from the catalog of TCR beta chain sequences. In a later analysis, V and J genes were assigned by comparing TCR nucleotide sequences against IMGT/GENE-DB human TR gene sequences. A later analysis assigned CDR3 sequences and most-parsimonious VDJ recombination scenarios with the TCRdist pipeline. A later analysis defined each TCR beta chain by its CDR3 amino acid sequence plus V-gene family, and excluded reads lacking a unique V-gene family. To address suspected cross-contamination and a sequencing artifact, a later analysis removed approximately 590 highly shared, low-generation-probability nucleotide sequences. In a later analysis, a clonal expansion index was calculated for each public chain from normalized within-repertoire ranks of inferred template counts. In a later analysis, generation probabilities were computed using a VDJ recombination model fitted to out-of-frame rearrangements, and the results were checked against IGoR. A later analysis scored TCR-TCR, TCR-HLA and TCR-CMV co-occurrence with hypergeometric tests, applying a repertoire-size bias correction to TCR pairs. A later analysis estimated false discovery rates by permuting HLA or CMV assignments 20 times. In a later analysis, co-occurring TCRs were grouped with DBSCAN, and TCRdist sequence similarity was added when clustering was performed within HLA-allele-positive subsets. For co-occurrence clustering, repertoires with fewer than 30,000 or more than 120,000 public chains were excluded, along with roughly 5 repertoires with anomalous nucleotide sharing. The immuneACCESS repertoire file appears here via TCRdb, limited to in-frame rearrangements. These files lack a portion of the clones; in checked studies, under half of the deficit traces to unresolved V genes, and the cause of the others is not known. That table supplies the V and J calls and clone size; D and trimming were determined from the DNA. This sample gives under 150,000 clones in total; about 68% of them show up just once. The ten largest account for roughly 4.2% of the sample.

What the research found in general, with its limitations: A further reported finding was that TCR beta sequences accurately predicted the HLA-A and HLA-B alleles for most subjects in the first cohort. According to a later analysis, TCR association rates differed among HLA loci, with DRB1 alleles showing the most associated TCRs and HLA-C alleles showing the fewest. It was suggested by the authors that the approach could potentially be generalized to other disease states and immunological phenotypes. The presence/absence analyses assumed that sequencing depth was roughly uniform across donors, and that assumption may not be true. Because HLA typing was unavailable for some donors at each locus, only the typed subset was used in association tests. Correlated functional status among segregating V segments might reflect linkage disequilibrium, but an unknown experimental factor could not be ruled out. A cluster of highly shared sequence variants was judged likely to be a technical artifact of the sequencing pipeline. An association between a missense DCLRE1C variant and V-gene and J-gene trimming of TCR beta chains was found in a later genetic analysis and replicated in an independent cohort. In a later analysis, HLA-associated TCR beta chains were found to be more clonally expanded and to have lower generation probabilities than equally common non-associated chains. Cytomegalovirus status was reported to be diagnosed by the classifier with high specificity and sensitivity in both the original and validation cohorts. According to a later analysis, most CMV-associated TCR beta chains appeared to be HLA-restricted, and the HLA associations seemed to be driven largely by CMV exposure. Some IMGT-functional V segments, including TRBV6-2 and TRBV6-3, could not be told apart with the 87-base-pair reads, so those segments were excluded. When HLA alleles, especially DR and DQ, strongly co-occurred, attributing TCR associations to individual alleles was difficult. In a later analysis, 16,951 TCR beta sequences were associated with specific HLA alleles at a false discovery rate of 0.05. In the study, 150 to 200 TCR beta chains were listed as associated with cytomegalovirus. Immune exposure information for the cohort was limited to CMV serostatus. Compared with the roughly 700-donor mean, donors in an Asian-associated ancestry cluster had fewer N-insertions in productive TCRs, according to a later genetic analysis. In an earlier analysis of under 600 of the donors, most TCR beta V segments were observed in productive rearrangements about 87% or about 30% of the time, broadly matching IMGT annotations. The earlier analysis of approximately 560 of the donors excluded seventeen rarely observed V segments, including chromosome 9 orphons, because counts were too low. Several of the top co-occurrence clusters appeared to be linked to parvovirus B19, influenza, CMV and Epstein-Barr virus, according to a later analysis. Across donors, most TCR sequences were observed very rarely, whereas some public TCRs were present in many individuals. Only TCR beta chains were sequenced in this cohort, and the absence of alpha or paired-chain data limited detectable features. In vitro tests confirmed that a few of the cytomegalovirus-associated TCR beta chains recognize cytomegalovirus antigens.

On this clone itself: This receptor's antigen is unknown. Nothing much larger sits one base from this clone, and base qualities are not available.

The CDR3 spans 11 residues, from the cysteine through the phenylalanine. CDR3 DNA only is kept here, 33 bases in frame from base 1. V is clipped by 1 base and J by 7 bases, and the sequence between their germline boundaries is 8 bases long. The germline V gene (reference sequence) yields DFQATT for CDR1 and SNEGSKA for CDR2. The TCR comes from a woman in her forties in good health and CMV-seropositive. The sequencing input was PBMCs. The rearrangement joined TRBV20-1 to TRBJ2-7, with the D gene too uncertain to name. Here the CDR3 is given as CSARAAREQYF. The nucleotide sequence is given as TGCAGTGCTAGAGCCGCGCGGGAGCAGTACTTC.